This TCR beta chain was found in a study of CXCR3-negative and CXCR3-positive naive CD8 T cells. Naive CD8+ T cells displayed a CD45RO-CCR7+CD27+CD95- phenotype. The study made its TRB cDNA libraries by 5' RACE, adding UMI labels. TCRdb reworked the 5' RACE reads into one entry per CDR3 protein, no DNA. Recorded for this sample: about 130,000 distinct CDR3 sequences. Germline V gene sequence: CDR1 SEHNR, CDR2 FQNEAQ (reference sequence). This CDR3 spans 11 amino acids. Study-wide results and limits: In CXCR3-positive naive cells, the TRB CDR3s were more hydrophobic than in CXCR3-negative naive cells. High diversity, comparable across both naive subsets, contrasted with much lower diversity in memory CD8+ cells.

As to this clonotype: The antigen is undetermined.

The sequence was obtained from a human donor in good health. Some clones in this sample may be carry-over from other donors' samples. The sequenced sample was naive CXCR3+ CD8+ T cells from blood. Specified subset: CD45RO-CCR7+CD27+CD95- naive CD8+ T cells expressing CXCR3 (TNR3+). The genes are TRBV7-9 and TRBJ1-1. CDR3 sequence: CASSLAGEAFF.